Below are 10 T cell receptor beta chains sequenced from a single sample in a study of monozygotic twins with inflammatory bowel disease. With the 5' RACE reads reprocessed, TCRdb shows one record per CDR3 protein and no DNA. Recorded for this sample: some 90,000 distinct CDR3 sequences. Sequenced material: blood. The receptors here all came from a human donor with ulcerative colitis or Crohn's disease, or a healthy co-twin of an affected twin (not recorded which).

This chain uses TRBV5-1 with TRBJ1-4. The CDR3 is made up of 14 amino acids. Germline V gene data show CDR1 as SGHRS and CDR2 as YFSETQ. The CDR3 region is CASSLGRRNEKLFF.

The V call is TRBV7-2, the J call TRBJ1-5. The length of the CDR3 is 14 residues. Germline V gives CDR1 SGHTA, CDR2 FQGNSA. The CDR3 reads CASSPGYDNQPQHF.

The rearrangement uses TRBV7-6 and TRBJ1-2. The CDR3 is 13 residues long. CDR1 and CDR2 (germline): SGHVS, FNYEAQ. The CDR3 spells CASSSEGGYGYTF.

J is TRBJ1-2 and V is TRBV10-3. The CDR3 contains 13 residues. The germline V gene has CDR1 ENHRY and CDR2 SYGVKD. The CDR3 is CAISADANYGYTF.

This chain joins TRBV10-3 and TRBJ2-5. Germline assignment: CDR1 ENHRY and CDR2 SYGVKD. The CDR3 contains 13 residues. This chain's CDR3 is CAISESRQETQYF.

V and J are TRBV5-1 and TRBJ2-2; the TCRdb D gene call, TRBD2, has no DNA to confirm it. Germline V gene lookup returns CDR1 SGHRS and CDR2 YFSETQ. CDR3 length equals 20 residues. The CDR3 here is CASSLVPSGGVRTNTGELFF.

The gene calls are TRBV20-1 and TRBJ1-2. Germline V gives CDR1 DFQATT, CDR2 SNEGSKA (reference sequence). This CDR3 is 14 amino acids long. CDR3 loop: CSAGPAGGNYGYTF.

The chain has TRBV3-1 and TRBJ2-1. In germline, CDR1 is LGHDT, CDR2 YNNKEL (reference sequence). The CDR3 totals 13 residues. The CDR3 reads CASSPSSYNEQFF.

V and J are TRBV7-9 and TRBJ1-6. The CDR3 extends over 13 amino acids. CDR1 is SEHNR, CDR2 FQNEAQ, per germline (reference sequence). CDR3 protein: CASSLAENSPLHF.

The chain has TRBV12-3 or TRBV12-4 and TRBJ2-5; the TRBD2 assignment by TCRdb is unverifiable without DNA. The CDR3 sequence is 15 residues long. CDR3 loop: CASSLLAGVQETQYF.